The source of this T cell receptor beta chain is a study of cytomegalovirus exposure and HLA in healthy donors (dated by TCRdb to the late 2010s). General notes on the study: According to a later analysis, one platform produced both the 110 or so validation repertoires and the 670 or so repertoires of the first cohort. The study aimed to test whether signatures of past pathogen exposure could be identified by cataloging public T cell receptors. In addition to the first cohort of about 650 subjects, a separate validation cohort of around 110 different subjects was used. The study combined high-throughput TCR immunosequencing, statistical association of individual TCRs with disease status, and machine learning to predict cytomegalovirus infection status.

Inclusive of the bounding cysteine and phenylalanine, the CDR3 is 12 residues long. Just the 36-base CDR3 DNA is kept, in frame starting at base 1. The germline V gene (reference sequence) yields SEHNR for CDR1 and FQNEAQ for CDR2. V sheds 6 bases and J sheds 6 bases, leaving 6 bases between their ends. Library generation was performed with the immunoSEQ multiplex PCR assay. As for the original processing: A statistical classification framework was developed to diagnose cytomegalovirus status using the catalog of TCR beta chain sequences. TCRdb's version of the immuneACCESS table is confined to in-frame rearrangements and falls short of the full clone set. An unresolved V gene accounts for under half of the shortfall where checked; the remainder is of unknown origin. The DNA was the basis for D and trimming; V, J and clone size are from that table. This sample holds over 120,000 clones; around 90% were observed only once. 4.5% of the sample rests with the top ten.

Study-wide findings and limitations: A total of 164 TCR beta chains were listed by the study as associated with cytomegalovirus. Most TCR sequences were observed very rarely across donors, whereas some public TCRs were present in many individuals. Cytomegalovirus status was reported to be diagnosed by the classifier with high specificity and sensitivity in both the original and validation cohorts. A later analysis found that TCRs clustered in the first cohort also tended to co-occur in the 95 to 150 validation repertoires, with 94% of cluster scores above 0. In vitro tests confirmed that a few of the cytomegalovirus-associated TCR beta chains recognize cytomegalovirus antigens. All 120 or so repertoires were used to score co-occurrence in the validation cohort in a later analysis, because that analysis had no HLA typing for the cohort. According to the authors, the approach could potentially be generalized to other disease states and immunological phenotypes.

This clone turned up a few times. There is no known antigen for this receptor. No qualities accompany the bases; no much larger clone lies one base away. Donors formed part of the validation cohort, which comprised 120 subjects and was distinct from the first cohort of under 850 subjects. Material for sequencing was PBMCs. The sequence derives from a man aged 18-30 years in good health and CMV-seropositive. The sequence is built from TRBV7-9 and TRBJ1-6; no confident D gene assignment can be made. The base sequence is TGTGCCAGCAGAAACAGTAATTCACCCCTCCACTTT. Translation gives CASRNSNSPLHF.